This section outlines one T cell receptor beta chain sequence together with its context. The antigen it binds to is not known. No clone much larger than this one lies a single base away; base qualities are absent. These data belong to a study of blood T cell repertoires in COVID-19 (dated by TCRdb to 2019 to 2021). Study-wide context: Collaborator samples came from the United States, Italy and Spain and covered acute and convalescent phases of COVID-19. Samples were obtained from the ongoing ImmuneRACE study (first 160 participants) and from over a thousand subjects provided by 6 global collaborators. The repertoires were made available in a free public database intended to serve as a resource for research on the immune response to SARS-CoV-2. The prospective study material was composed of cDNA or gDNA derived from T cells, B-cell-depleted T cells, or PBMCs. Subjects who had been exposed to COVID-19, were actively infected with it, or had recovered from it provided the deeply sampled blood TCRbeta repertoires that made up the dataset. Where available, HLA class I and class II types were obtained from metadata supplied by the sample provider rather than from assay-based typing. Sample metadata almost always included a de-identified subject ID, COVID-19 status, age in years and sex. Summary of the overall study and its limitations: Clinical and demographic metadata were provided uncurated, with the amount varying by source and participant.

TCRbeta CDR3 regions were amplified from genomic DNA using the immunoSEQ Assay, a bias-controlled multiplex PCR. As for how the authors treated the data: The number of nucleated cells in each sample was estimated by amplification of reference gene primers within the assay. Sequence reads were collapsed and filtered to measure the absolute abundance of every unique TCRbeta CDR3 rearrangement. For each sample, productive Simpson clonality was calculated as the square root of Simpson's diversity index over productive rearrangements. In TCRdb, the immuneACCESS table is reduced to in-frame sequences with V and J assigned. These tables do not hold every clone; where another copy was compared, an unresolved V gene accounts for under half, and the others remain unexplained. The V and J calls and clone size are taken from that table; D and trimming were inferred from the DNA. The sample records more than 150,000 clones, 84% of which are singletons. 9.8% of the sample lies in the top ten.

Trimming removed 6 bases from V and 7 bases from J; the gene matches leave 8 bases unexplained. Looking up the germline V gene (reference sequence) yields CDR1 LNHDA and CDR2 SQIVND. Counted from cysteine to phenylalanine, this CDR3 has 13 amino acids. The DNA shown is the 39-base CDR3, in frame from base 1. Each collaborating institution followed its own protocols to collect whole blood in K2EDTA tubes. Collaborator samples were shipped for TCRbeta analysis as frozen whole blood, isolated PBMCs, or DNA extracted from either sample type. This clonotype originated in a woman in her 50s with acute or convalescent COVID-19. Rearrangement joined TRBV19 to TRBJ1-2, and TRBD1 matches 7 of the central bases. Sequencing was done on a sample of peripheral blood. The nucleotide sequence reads TGTGCCAGTAGCAGAAACAGACAGGGTGGCTACACCTTC. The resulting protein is CASSRNRQGGYTF.